The 18 T cell receptor beta chains given below trace back to one sample, sequenced in a study of beta chain features in type 1 diabetes. General study results and limits: TCRB CDR3s from Type 1 diabetes patients were moderately but significantly shorter in all four CD4+ subsets.

Their target antigens are unknown. The entirety of the isolated RNA underwent reverse transcription, so expressed TCRB transcripts were sequenced. Measured with immunoSEQ multiplex PCR; TCRdb has only the in-frame clones, and not every one. The sample has about 700,000 clones, 13% seen once. The sample was naive CD4+ T cells from blood. The receptors come from a man between 18 and 35 years old with type 1 diabetes.

The chain couples TRBV4-1 to TRBJ1-2, with 8 bases aligning to TRBD1. This CDR3 is 15 amino acids long. Germline CDR1 reads MGHRA; CDR2 reads YSYEKL. V was pared by 0 bases and J by 6 bases, with 6 bases of the junction left unmatched. CDR3 in DNA: TGCGCCAGCAGCCAAGACAGGACAGGGTCTCATGGCTACACCTTC. Its protein is CASSQDRTGSHGYTF.

The chain recombines TRBV30 with TRBJ2-3, with D maybe TRBD1 (5 bases). Trimming left V 0 bases short and J 4 bases short, with 11 bases between. The CDR3 is 14 residues long. CDR1 and CDR2 from the germline V gene are GTSNPN and SVGIG (reference sequence). The CDR3 loop reads CAWSVLGAPDTQYF. CDR3 nucleotides: TGTGCCTGGAGTGTACTTGGGGCCCCAGATACGCAGTATTTT.

The chain joins TRBV2 to TRBJ1-2; D remains ambiguous. Germline V gives CDR1 SNHLY, CDR2 FYNNEI. Trimming removed 10 bases from V and 2 bases from J, with 14 bases in between. This CDR3 is 13 amino acids long. Written as DNA, the CDR3 is TGTGCCACCAAGGAGGGTTTGAACTATGGCTACACCTTC. This encodes CATKEGLNYGYTF.

This clone was recorded a few times. The chain links TRBV28 to TRBJ1-5; D is undetermined. Per the germline V gene, CDR1 is MDHEN and CDR2 is SYDVKM. The germline V and J ends were trimmed by 3 bases and 10 bases, with 7 bases remaining between them. The length of the CDR3 is 11 residues. For the CDR3, the DNA is TGTGCCAGCAGTTTCCGTGGCCCCCAGCATTTT. This encodes CASSFRGPQHF.

This clone was found a few times. The rearrangement uses TRBV30 and TRBJ1-5; possibly TRBD1 for D (5 bases). V shed 5 bases and J shed 4 bases, with 12 bases lying between them. Germline CDR1 reads GTSNPN; CDR2 reads SVGIG (reference sequence). There are 13 residues in the CDR3. The CDR3 here is CAWAGGRNQPQHF. Here the CDR3 DNA reads TGTGCCTGGGCGGGGGGGAGAAATCAGCCCCAGCATTTT.

V usage is TRBV30 and J usage is TRBJ1-2; D ambiguous. CDR1 and CDR2 (germline): GTSNPN, SVGIG (reference sequence). V was clipped by 3 bases and J by 0 bases, with 8 bases between them. This CDR3 is built from 13 residues. CDR3 bases: TGTGCCTGGAGCTTGATACCTAACTATGGCTACACCTTC. It encodes CAWSLIPNYGYTF.

In its sample, this clone was seen a few times. The chain recombines TRBV6-1 with TRBJ1-5, with D unresolved. CDR3 length: 13 residues. V lost 5 bases to trimming and J lost 5 bases, with 10 bases between them. From germline, CDR1 is MNHNS and CDR2 SASEGT. CDR3 protein: CASSHLSDQPQHF. DNA of the CDR3: TGTGCCAGCAGTCATCTCTCGGATCAGCCCCAGCATTTT.

This sequence joins TRBV30 and TRBJ1-4, with 9 bases matching TRBD1. Per germline, CDR1 GTSNPN and CDR2 SVGIG (reference sequence). V lost 0 bases and J lost 0; bases outside the gene matches: 11. This CDR3 contains 19 residues. The CDR3 reads CAWSVLVVTGGSTNEKLFF. CDR3 sequence (DNA): TGTGCCTGGAGTGTACTGGTGGTCACAGGGGGCTCAACTAATGAAAAACTGTTTTTT. Together with reference TRBV30 and TRBJ1-4, the CDR3 gives the full variable domain: SQTIHQWPATLVQPVGSPLSLECTVEGTSNPNLYWYRQAAGRGLQLLFYSVGIGQISSEVPQNLSASRPQDRQFILSSKKLLLSDSGFYLCAWSVLVVTGGSTNEKLFFGSGTQLSVL.

This clone was observed a few times. V is TRBV14 and J is TRBJ1-6; no firm D call. The CDR3 sequence is 12 residues long. Trimming shortened V by 2 bases and J by 9 bases, and 5 bases separated the two germline ends. Germline V gene lookup returns CDR1 SGHDN and CDR2 FVKESK. The CDR3 loop is CASSQMGSPLHF. CDR3 DNA sequence: TGTGCCAGCAGCCAAATGGGTTCACCCCTCCACTTT. Filled out from reference TRBV14 and TRBJ1-6, the complete variable domain reads EAGVTQFPSHSVIEKGQTVTLRCDPISGHDNLYWYRRVMGKEIKFLLHFVKESKQDESGMPNNRFLAERTGGTYSTLKVQPAELEDSGVYFCASSQMGSPLHFGNGTRLTVT.

Only a few counts were recorded for this clone. The chain couples TRBV7-9 to TRBJ1-6; maybe TRBD1 (6 bases). V lost 3 bases and J 9 bases, leaving 15 bases between the germline ends. This CDR3 is 15 amino acids long. Germline V gene lookup returns CDR1 SEHNR and CDR2 FQNEAQ (reference sequence). For the CDR3, the DNA is TGTGCCAGCAGCTTGTCGGACAGTGTAGTTTCACCCCTCCACTTT. This sequence encodes CASSLSDSVVSPLHF.

This clone appeared a few times. The V gene is TRBV27, the J gene TRBJ2-5; D might be TRBD1 (7 bases). This CDR3 is built from 14 residues. V lost 2 bases to trimming and J lost 5 bases, with 12 bases between them. Germline CDR1 and CDR2: MNHEY and SMNVEV (reference sequence). The CDR3 here is CASSLGGGWETQYF. The CDR3 region has the DNA TGTGCCAGCAGTTTAGGAGGGGGCTGGGAGACCCAGTACTTC.

This clone was found many times. The chain is built from TRBV23-1 and TRBJ2-1, with D unclear. TRBV23-1 is an ORF, and what it does is uncertain. CDR3 size: 12 residues. Deletions cut 2 bases from V and 6 bases from J, with 5 bases between. CDR3 protein: CASSQMANEQFF. CDR3 bases: TGCGCCAGCAGTCAAATGGCCAATGAGCAGTTCTTC.

The chain is built from TRBV30 and TRBJ1-4, with TRBD1 matching over 7 bases. This CDR3 comprises 16 residues. Germline V gene sequence: CDR1 GTSNPN, CDR2 SVGIG (reference sequence). J lost 0 bases, V lost 2 bases, and 6 bases had no gene match. The DNA for the CDR3 is TGTGCCTGGAGTAGGGGGCAGCGAGCAACTAATGAAAAACTGTTTTTT. Its protein is CAWSRGQRATNEKLFF. Filled out from reference TRBV30 and TRBJ1-4, the complete variable domain reads SQTIHQWPATLVQPVGSPLSLECTVEGTSNPNLYWYRQAAGRGLQLLFYSVGIGQISSEVPQNLSASRPQDRQFILSSKKLLLSDSGFYLCAWSRGQRATNEKLFFGSGTQLSVL.

V gene TRBV6-6 combines with J gene TRBJ1-2; possible D gene TRBD1, 5 bases. CDR3 length: 15 amino acids. V lost 6 bases and J lost 3, with 17 bases in between. The germline CDR1 and CDR2 sequences are MNHNY and SVGAGI (reference sequence). The CDR3 is CASSPGDWGDYGYTF. CDR3 nucleotide sequence: TGTGCCAGCAGCCCTGGGGATTGGGGGGACTATGGCTACACCTTC.

Here the CDR3 DNA reads TGTGCCAGCAGCCCAAGGCGTACTAGCGGAGAGACCCAGTACTTC. Its translation is CASSPRRTSGETQYF. The chain links TRBV7-2 to TRBJ2-5, with 8 bases matching TRBD2. The CDR3 totals 15 residues. Germline loops: CDR1 SGHTA, CDR2 FQGNSA. Losses at the gene ends were 5 bases for V and 4 bases for J; bases not matched to a gene: 9. The full variable domain, its missing parts supplied by reference TRBV7-2 and TRBJ2-5, is GAGVSQSPSNKVTEKGKDVELRCDPISGHTALYWYRQSLGQGLEFLIYFQGNSAPDKSGLPSDRFSAERTGGSVSTLTIQRTQQEDSAVYLCASSPRRTSGETQYFGPGTRLLVL.

There are many counts of this clone. The V gene is TRBV10-3, the J gene TRBJ2-3; D is ambiguous. This CDR3 spans 15 amino acids. Trimming removed 3 bases at V and 2 bases at J, with 12 bases between. Germline V lookup: CDR1 ENHRY, CDR2 SYGVKD. CDR3 protein: CAISDPGGSTDTQYF. For the CDR3, the DNA is TGTGCCATCAGTGACCCGGGCGGCTCCACAGATACGCAGTATTTT.

The chain is built from TRBV6-1 and TRBJ2-1, with D uncertain. The CDR3 covers 13 residues. In germline, CDR1 is MNHNS, CDR2 SASEGT. Between the trimmed V and J ends, which lost 7 bases and 4 bases, there was a span of 11 bases. The CDR3 sequence: CASTPNPYNEQFF. The CDR3 nucleotides are TGTGCCAGCACCCCTAATCCGTACAATGAGCAGTTCTTC.

The chain recombines TRBV25-1 with TRBJ2-1; TRBD2 matches 9 bases. J was trimmed by 0 bases and V by 7 bases; bases with no gene match: 13. CDR1 and CDR2 from the germline V gene are MGHDK and SYGVNS. The CDR3 runs to 18 residues. CDR3 amino acids: CASTPKGSGGLSYNEQFF. As DNA, the CDR3 is TGTGCCAGCACTCCAAAGGGTAGCGGGGGCCTCTCCTACAATGAGCAGTTCTTC.